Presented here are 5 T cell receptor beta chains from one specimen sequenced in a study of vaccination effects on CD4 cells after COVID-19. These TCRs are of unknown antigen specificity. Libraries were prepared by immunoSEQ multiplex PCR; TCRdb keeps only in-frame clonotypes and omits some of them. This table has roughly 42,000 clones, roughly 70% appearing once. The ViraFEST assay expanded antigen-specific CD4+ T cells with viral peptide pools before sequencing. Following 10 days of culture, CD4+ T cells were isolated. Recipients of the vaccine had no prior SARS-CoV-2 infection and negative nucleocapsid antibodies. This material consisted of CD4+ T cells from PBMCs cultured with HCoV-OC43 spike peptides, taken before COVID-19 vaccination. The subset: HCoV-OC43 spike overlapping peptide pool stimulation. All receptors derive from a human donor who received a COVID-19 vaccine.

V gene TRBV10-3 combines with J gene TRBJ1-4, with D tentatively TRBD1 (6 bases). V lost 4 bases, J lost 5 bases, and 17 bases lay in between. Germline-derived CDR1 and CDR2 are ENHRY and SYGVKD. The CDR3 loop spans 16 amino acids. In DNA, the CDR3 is TGTGCCATCAGTGGGGGCCGCGGGGGCTTAAATGAAAAACTGTTTTTT. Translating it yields CAISGGRGGLNEKLFF.

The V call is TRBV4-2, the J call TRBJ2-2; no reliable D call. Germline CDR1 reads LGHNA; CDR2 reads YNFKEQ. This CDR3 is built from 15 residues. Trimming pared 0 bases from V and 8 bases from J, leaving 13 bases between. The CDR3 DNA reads TGTGCCAGCAGCCAAGAGTTGAGTACCCCTGGGGAGCTGTTTTTT. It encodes CASSQELSTPGELFF.

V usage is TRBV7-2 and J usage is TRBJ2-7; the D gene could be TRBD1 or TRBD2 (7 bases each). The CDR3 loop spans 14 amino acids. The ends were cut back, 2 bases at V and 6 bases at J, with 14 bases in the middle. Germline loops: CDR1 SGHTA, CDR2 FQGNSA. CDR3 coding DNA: TGTGCCAGCAGCTTAAGGGGCAGGGGGGGCGAGCAGTACTTC. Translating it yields CASSLRGRGGEQYF. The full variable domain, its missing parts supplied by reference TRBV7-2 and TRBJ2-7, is GAGVSQSPSNKVTEKGKDVELRCDPISGHTALYWYRQSLGQGLEFLIYFQGNSAPDKSGLPSDRFSAERTGGSVSTLTIQRTQQEDSAVYLCASSLRGRGGEQYFGPGTRLTVT.

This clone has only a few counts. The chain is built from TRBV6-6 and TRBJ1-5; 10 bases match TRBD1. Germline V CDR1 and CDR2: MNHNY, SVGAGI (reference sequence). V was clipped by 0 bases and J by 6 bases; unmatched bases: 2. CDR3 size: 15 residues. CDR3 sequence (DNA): TGTGCCAGCAGTTACTCGACAGGGGGCAGTCAGCCCCAGCATTTT. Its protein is CASSYSTGGSQPQHF.

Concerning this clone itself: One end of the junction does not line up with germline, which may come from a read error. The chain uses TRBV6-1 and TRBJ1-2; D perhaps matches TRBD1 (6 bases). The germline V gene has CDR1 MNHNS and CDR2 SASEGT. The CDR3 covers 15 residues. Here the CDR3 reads CASSEGGALNYGYTF. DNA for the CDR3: TGTGCCAGCAGCGAAGGGGGAGCGCTTAACTATGGCTACACCTTC.